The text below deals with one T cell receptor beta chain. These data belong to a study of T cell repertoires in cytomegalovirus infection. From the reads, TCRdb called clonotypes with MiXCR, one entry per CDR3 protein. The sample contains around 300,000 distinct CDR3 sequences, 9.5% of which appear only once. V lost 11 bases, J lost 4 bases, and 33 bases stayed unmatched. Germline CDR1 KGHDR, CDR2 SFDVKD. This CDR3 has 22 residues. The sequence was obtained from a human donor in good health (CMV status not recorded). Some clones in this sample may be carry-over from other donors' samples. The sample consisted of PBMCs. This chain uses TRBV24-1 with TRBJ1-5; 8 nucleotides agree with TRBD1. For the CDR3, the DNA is TGTGCCAGTGGGAAGCAGTCACGTGTTAACAGGGGGGATTCTTTATGGAATCAGCCCCAGCATTTT. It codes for CASGKQSRVNRGDSLWNQPQHF.